This TCR beta chain derives from a study of T cell responses to AZD1222 COVID-19 vaccine. The assay was immunoSEQ multiplex PCR, and TCRdb's table has in-frame clones only and misses some. The table has more than 120,000 clones, 70% to 90% seen once; the top ten hold roughly 5.4%. The germline CDR1 and CDR2 sequences are SGHTS and YDEGEE. This CDR3 has 12 residues. V was clipped by 5 bases and J by 4 bases, with 9 bases between them. Specimen: peripheral blood, collected 28 days after the second dose of the MenACWY control vaccine. The sequence derives from an adult who received the MenACWY meningococcal vaccine as a control. This rearrangement joins TRBV5-8 to TRBJ1-2, with D unclear. CDR3 DNA: TGTGCCAGCAGTCGGTTAACCTATGGCTACACCTTC. Protein sequence: CASSRLTYGYTF.